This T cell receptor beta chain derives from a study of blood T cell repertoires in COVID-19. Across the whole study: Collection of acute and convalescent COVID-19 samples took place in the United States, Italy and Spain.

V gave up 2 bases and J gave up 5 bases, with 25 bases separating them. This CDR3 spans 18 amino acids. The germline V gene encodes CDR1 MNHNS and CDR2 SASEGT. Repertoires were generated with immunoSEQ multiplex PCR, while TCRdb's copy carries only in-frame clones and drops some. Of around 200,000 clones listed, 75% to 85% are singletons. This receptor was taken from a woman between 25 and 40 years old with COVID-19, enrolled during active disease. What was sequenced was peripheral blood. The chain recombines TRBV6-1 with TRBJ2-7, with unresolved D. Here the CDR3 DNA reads TGTGCCAGCAGTGAAACCTCGGTTGCCGGTTGGGCCCTAAACGAGCAGTACTTC. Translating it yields CASSETSVAGWALNEQYF.